The 22 T cell receptor beta chains below were found in one sample sequenced in a study of identical twins (dated by TCRdb to 2016 to 2017). The library was prepared using 5' RACE. Instrument on record: Illumina HiSeq 2000. Using fastp at Q25 and MiXCR, TCRdb reprocessed the public reads and kept productive beta chains. Under each unique CDR3 protein, matching rows form one entry showing the most common genes and DNA. This sample lists 600,000 to 800,000 distinct CDR3 sequences; 20% to 25% were detected once. The ten largest clones take up 4.3% of the sample. The sample also formed part of further work on T cells expressing NK-cell markers.

The sequencing sample was made of PBMCs. Receptors were obtained from a woman under 30 in good health.

This clonotype was observed at least ten times. The chain joins TRBV5-4 to TRBJ2-7; no definite D call. CDR1 is SGHNT, CDR2 YYREEE, per germline (reference sequence). V lost 4 bases and J lost 5, with 16 bases in between. This CDR3 region has 14 residues. The CDR3 loop is CASSLQVGSNEQYF. The CDR3, as DNA: TGTGCCAGCAGCCTCCAGGTGGGATCCAACGAGCAGTACTTC.

The genes are TRBV12-3 or TRBV12-4 and TRBJ2-5; D perhaps matches TRBD2 (6 bases). Trimming took 6 bases from V and 2 from J, leaving 10 bases between them. The CDR3 consists of 13 residues. As DNA, the CDR3 is TGTGCCAGCAGGTCGACTAGTCAAGAGACCCAGTACTTC. It translates to CASRSTSQETQYF.

In its sample, this clonotype was seen many times. The chain has TRBV12-3 or TRBV12-4 and TRBJ1-2; D ambiguous. Deletions cut 6 bases from V and 7 bases from J, with 6 bases between. The length of the CDR3 is 10 residues. CDR3 sequence reads: CASSERGYTF. The CDR3 coding sequence is TGTGCCAGCAGCGAACGTGGCTACACCTTC.

The chain joins TRBV10-3 to TRBJ2-7; D assignment may be TRBD1 or TRBD2 (5 bases each). Deletions cut 11 bases from V and 5 bases from J, with 22 bases between. The CDR3 consists of 14 residues. Per germline, CDR1 ENHRY and CDR2 SYGVKD. CDR3 sequence: CAFSPRWGTDEQYF. In DNA, the CDR3 is TGTGCCTTCTCCCCGCGTTGGGGGACCGACGAGCAGTACTTC.

J is TRBJ2-2 and V is TRBV6-1; 11 bases fit TRBD2. The CDR3 contains 17 residues. Trimming removed 6 bases from V and 3 bases from J; junction bases left unmatched: 9. Germline V gene sequence: CDR1 MNHNS, CDR2 SASEGT. The CDR3, as DNA: TGTGCCAGCAGCCCTCCGGCGGGACTAGCGGACACCGGGGAGCTGTTTTTT. This codes for CASSPPAGLADTGELFF.

The sample holds many counts of this clonotype. The DNA is omitted, as the CDR3 cannot be located on it reliably, and the CDR3 follows TCRdb's listing. This rearrangement joins TRBV12-3 or TRBV12-4 to TRBJ2-2. The CDR3 extends over 12 residues, inclusive of both ends. CDR3: CASTLRAGELFF.

This clonotype was recorded a few times. This sequence joins TRBV5-4 and TRBJ2-3; D is uncertain. From germline, CDR1 is SGHNT and CDR2 YYREEE (reference sequence). V lost 5 bases, J lost 7 bases, and 14 bases lay in between. This CDR3 has 13 residues. The CDR3 DNA reads as TGTGCCAGCAGGGGTGTGGAAAGGAATACGCAGTATTTT. As protein: CASRGVERNTQYF.

The rearrangement uses TRBV5-1 and TRBJ1-1; 8 bases map to TRBD1. The CDR3 consists of 15 residues. CDR1 and CDR2 from the germline V gene are SGHRS and YFSETQ. The ends lost 2 bases at V and 3 bases at J; junction bases unmatched: 6. The CDR3: CASSLYRGRDTEAFF. The CDR3 DNA reads TGCGCCAGCAGCTTATACAGGGGGAGGGACACTGAAGCTTTCTTT.

The chain is built from TRBV2 and TRBJ2-7; TRBD2 might be the D (5 bases). The CDR3 consists of 12 residues. The germline V gene encodes CDR1 SNHLY and CDR2 FYNNEI. V gave up 9 bases and J gave up 2 bases, with 11 bases separating them. CDR3 sequence reads: CASEEDTYEQYF. DNA of the CDR3: TGTGCCAGTGAGGAGGATACCTACGAGCAGTACTTC.

Many counts were recorded for this clonotype. The chain links TRBV20-1 to TRBJ1-2; D unresolved. The germline V gene encodes CDR1 DFQATT and CDR2 SNEGSKA (reference sequence). Trimming left V 1 base short and J 7 bases short, with 16 bases between. The CDR3 is 14 amino acids. The CDR3 nucleotides read TGCAGTGCTAGAGTCATACCCAGCGGACCTGGCTACACCTTC. It is translated as CSARVIPSGPGYTF.

The CDR3 region is CASRRPEEQYF. DNA for the CDR3: TGTGCCAGCAGGCGGCCGGAAGAGCAGTACTTC. The V gene is TRBV12-3 or TRBV12-4, the J gene TRBJ2-7; D unclear. Trimming stripped 6 bases from V and 7 bases from J, with 10 bases between. The CDR3 sequence is 11 residues long.

The table lists this clonotype with a few counts. The chain is built from TRBV6-1 and TRBJ1-1; D call uncertain. Trimming stripped 6 bases from V and 0 bases from J, with 11 bases between. The CDR3 totals 14 residues. Germline lookup yields CDR1 MNHNS and CDR2 SASEGT. CDR3 protein: CASSRPGMNTEAFF. As DNA, the CDR3 is TGTGCCAGCAGCCGACCGGGCATGAACACTGAAGCTTTCTTT.

The rearrangement uses TRBV19 and TRBJ2-3; D might be TRBD2 (6 bases). V was shortened by 0 bases and J by 5 bases, with 9 bases between the two germline ends. CDR3 length: 14 residues. CDR1 is LNHDA, CDR2 SQIVND, per germline (reference sequence). CDR3 loop: CASSIELGGDTQYF. CDR3 in DNA: TGTGCCAGTAGTATAGAACTCGGGGGAGATACGCAGTATTTT.

This clonotype was detected a few times. V gene TRBV27 combines with J gene TRBJ2-5; D possibly corresponds to TRBD1 (6 bases). V lost 8 bases to trimming and J lost 9 bases, with 19 bases between them. The CDR3 contains 13 residues. Germline V gene sequence: CDR1 MNHEY, CDR2 SMNVEV (reference sequence). CDR3 bases: TGTGCCAGCGGTTGGGAAGGGGGTCGGGCCCAGTACTTC. Protein product: CASGWEGGRAQYF.

The J gene is TRBJ2-5, the V gene TRBV11-2; D ambiguous. Germline V gene data show CDR1 as SGHAT and CDR2 as FQNNGV. The CDR3 spans 13 residues. Trimming cost V 5 bases and J 5 bases, with 12 bases left between them. The DNA for the CDR3 is TGTGCCAGCAGCGGATCCCTCTCGGAGACCCAGTACTTC. Translating gives CASSGSLSETQYF.

In this sample, this clonotype turned up a few times. V and J are TRBV7-9 and TRBJ2-5; TRBD1 aligns across 7 bases. Germline V CDR1 and CDR2: SEHNR, FQNEAQ (reference sequence). CDR3 length: 13 amino acids. V dropped 5 bases and J dropped 5; count of bases not matched to a gene: 5. The CDR3 region has the DNA TGTGCCAGCAGCCTCGACAGGGACGAGACCCAGTACTTC. It translates to CASSLDRDETQYF. Complete variable domain (other parts from reference TRBV7-9 and TRBJ2-5): DTGVSQNPRHKITKRGQNVTFRCDPISEHNRLYWYRQTLGQGPEFLTYFQNEAQLEKSRLLSDRFSAERPKGSFSTLEIQRTEQGDSAMYLCASSLDRDETQYFGPGTRLLVL.

The genes are TRBV20-1 and TRBJ2-7; TRBD2 matches 13 bases. V lost 6 bases to trimming and J lost 5 bases; unmatched junction nucleotides: 7. Germline V gives CDR1 DFQATT, CDR2 SNEGSKA (reference sequence). The CDR3 is 14 residues long. CDR3 sequence reads: CSATGTSGTHEQYF. DNA for the CDR3: TGCAGTGCCACAGGGACTAGCGGGACCCACGAGCAGTACTTC.

The chain recombines TRBV10-3 with TRBJ2-1; D is undetermined. Trimming took 10 bases from V and 2 from J, leaving 9 bases between them. The CDR3 is made up of 12 amino acids. Germline V gives CDR1 ENHRY, CDR2 SYGVKD. This CDR3 is CATSATYNEQFF. CDR3 in DNA: TGTGCCACCTCGGCCACCTACAATGAGCAGTTCTTC.

This clonotype has at least ten counts. The chain links TRBV27 to TRBJ1-4; D is undetermined. The germline V and J ends were trimmed by 6 bases and 0 bases, with 11 bases remaining between them. Per germline, CDR1 MNHEY and CDR2 SMNVEV (reference sequence). The CDR3 extends over 15 amino acids. In DNA, the CDR3 is TGTGCCAGCAGCCGAATGGGAACAACTAATGAAAAACTGTTTTTT. It encodes CASSRMGTTNEKLFF.

This clonotype appeared a few times. The chain recombines TRBV27 with TRBJ2-1; TRBD2 agrees at 10 bases. Germline CDR1 reads MNHEY; CDR2 reads SMNVEV (reference sequence). Trimming removed 2 bases from V and 6 bases from J; junction bases left unmatched: 16. This CDR3 is built from 19 residues. The chain's CDR3 is CASSLRRLAGGREFNEQFF. For the CDR3, the DNA is TGTGCCAGCAGTTTAAGGCGACTAGCGGGCGGGAGGGAGTTCAATGAGCAGTTCTTC.

Written as DNA, the CDR3 is TGCGCCAGCAGCTTGAGGGGGACAGGGAGTACCGGGGAGCTGTTTTTT. As protein: CASSLRGTGSTGELFF. This chain links TRBV5-1 with TRBJ2-2; 9 bases match TRBD1. The germline CDR1 and CDR2 sequences are SGHRS and YFSETQ. V lost 1 base and J lost 5; bases outside the gene matches: 6. CDR3 length: 16 amino acids. Full variable domain (remainder filled in from reference TRBV5-1 and TRBJ2-2): KAGVTQTPRYLIKTRGQQVTLSCSPISGHRSVSWYQQTPGQGLQFLFEYFSETQRNKGNFPGRFSGRQFSNSRSEMNVSTLELGDSALYLCASSLRGTGSTGELFFGEGSRLTVL.

Only a few counts were recorded for this clonotype. V gene TRBV5-1 combines with J gene TRBJ2-7; no reliable D call. The CDR3 runs 12 residues. In germline, CDR1 is SGHRS, CDR2 YFSETQ. Trimming cost V 3 bases and J 3 bases, with 7 bases left between them. In DNA form, the CDR3 reads TGCGCCAGCAGCTCCGAACGCTACGAGCAGTACTTC. Translating it yields CASSSERYEQYF.